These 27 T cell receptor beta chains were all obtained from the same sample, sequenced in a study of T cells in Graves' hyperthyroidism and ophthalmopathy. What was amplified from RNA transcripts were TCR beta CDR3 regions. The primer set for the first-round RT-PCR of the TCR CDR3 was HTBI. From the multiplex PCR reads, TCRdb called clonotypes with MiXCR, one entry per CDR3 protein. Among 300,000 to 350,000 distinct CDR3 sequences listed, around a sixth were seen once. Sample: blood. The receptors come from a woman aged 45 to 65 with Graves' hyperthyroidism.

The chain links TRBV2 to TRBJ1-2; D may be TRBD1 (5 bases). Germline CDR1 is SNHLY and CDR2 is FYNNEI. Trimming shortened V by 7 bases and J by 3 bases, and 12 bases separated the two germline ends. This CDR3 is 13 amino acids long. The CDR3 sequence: CASIGQIDYGYTF. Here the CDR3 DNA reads TGTGCCAGCATCGGACAAATCGACTATGGCTACACCTTC.

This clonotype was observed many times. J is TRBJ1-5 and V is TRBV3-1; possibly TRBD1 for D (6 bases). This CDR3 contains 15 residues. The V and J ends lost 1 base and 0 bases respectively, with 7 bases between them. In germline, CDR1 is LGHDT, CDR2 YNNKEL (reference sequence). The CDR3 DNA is TGTGCCAGCAGCCAAGGGACAGATAGCAATCAGCCCCAGCATTTT. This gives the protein CASSQGTDSNQPQHF.

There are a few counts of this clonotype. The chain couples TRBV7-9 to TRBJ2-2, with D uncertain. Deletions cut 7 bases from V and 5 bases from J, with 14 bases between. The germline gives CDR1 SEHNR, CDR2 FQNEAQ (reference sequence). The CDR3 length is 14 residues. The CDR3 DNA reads TGTGCCAGCAACAAATTGGCGAGAACCGGGGAGCTGTTTTTT. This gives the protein CASNKLARTGELFF.

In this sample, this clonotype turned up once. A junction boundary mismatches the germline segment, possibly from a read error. CDR3 nucleotide sequence: TGTGCTAGCAGCCCCCGTCCAGCGGGAGTCCCCGGTGGCGGGGAGCTGTTTTTT. Its protein is CASSPRPAGVPGGGELFF. This chain joins TRBV7-7 and TRBJ2-2, with 8 nucleotides matching TRBD2. The CDR3 length is 18 residues. Germline assignment: CDR1 SSHAT and CDR2 FNYEAQ (reference sequence).

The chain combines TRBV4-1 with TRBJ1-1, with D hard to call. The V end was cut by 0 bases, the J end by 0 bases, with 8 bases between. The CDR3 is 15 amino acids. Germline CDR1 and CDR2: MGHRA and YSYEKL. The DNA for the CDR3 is TGCGCCAGCAGCCAAGATAAGGGTATGAACACTGAAGCTTTCTTT. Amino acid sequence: CASSQDKGMNTEAFF.

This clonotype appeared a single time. The CDR3 bases are TGTGCCAGCAGTGTAGAGGACAGAATGGACAATGAGCAGTTCTTC. Its protein product is CASSVEDRMDNEQFF. The V gene is TRBV28, the J gene TRBJ2-1; possible D gene TRBD1, 6 bases. The CDR3 is 15 residues long. Trimming cost V 5 bases and J 5 bases, with 16 bases left between them. Germline loops: CDR1 MDHEN, CDR2 SYDVKM.

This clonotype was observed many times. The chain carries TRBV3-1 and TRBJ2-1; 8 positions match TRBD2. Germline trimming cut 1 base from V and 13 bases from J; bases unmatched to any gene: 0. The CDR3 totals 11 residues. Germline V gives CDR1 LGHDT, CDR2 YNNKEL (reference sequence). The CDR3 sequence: CASSQGTSQFF. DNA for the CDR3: TGTGCCAGCAGCCAAGGGACTAGCCAGTTCTTC.

CDR3 sequence reads: CASSIWAGTYEQYF. The CDR3 bases are TGTGCCAGTAGTATTTGGGCTGGAACCTACGAGCAGTACTTC. The chain employs TRBV19 and TRBJ2-7; D is ambiguous. Germline assignment: CDR1 LNHDA and CDR2 SQIVND (reference sequence). The CDR3 spans 14 residues. V gave up 3 bases and J gave up 2 bases, with 11 bases separating them.

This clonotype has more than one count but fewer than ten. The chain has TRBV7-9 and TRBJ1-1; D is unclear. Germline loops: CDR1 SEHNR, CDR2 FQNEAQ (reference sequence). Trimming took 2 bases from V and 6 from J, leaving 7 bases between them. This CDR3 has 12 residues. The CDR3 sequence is CASSLPQAEAFF. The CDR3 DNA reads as TGTGCCAGCAGCTTACCCCAGGCTGAAGCTTTCTTT.

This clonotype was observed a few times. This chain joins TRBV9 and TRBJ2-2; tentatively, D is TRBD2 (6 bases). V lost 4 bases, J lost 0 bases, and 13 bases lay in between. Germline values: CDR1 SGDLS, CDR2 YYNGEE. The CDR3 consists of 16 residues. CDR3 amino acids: CASSPGVAANTGELFF. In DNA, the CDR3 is TGTGCCAGCAGCCCGGGTGTAGCGGCGAACACCGGGGAGCTGTTTTTT.

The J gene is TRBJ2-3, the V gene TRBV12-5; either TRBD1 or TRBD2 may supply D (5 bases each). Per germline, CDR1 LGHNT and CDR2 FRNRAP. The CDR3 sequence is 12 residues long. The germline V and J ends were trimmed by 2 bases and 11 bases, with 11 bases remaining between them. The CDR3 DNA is TGTGCTAGTGGTTTGCCCGGGACCCGGCAGTATTTT. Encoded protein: CASGLPGTRQYF.

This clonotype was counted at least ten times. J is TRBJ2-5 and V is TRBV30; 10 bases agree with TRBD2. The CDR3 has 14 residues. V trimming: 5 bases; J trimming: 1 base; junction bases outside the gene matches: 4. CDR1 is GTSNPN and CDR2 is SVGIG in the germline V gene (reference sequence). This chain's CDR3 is CAWGVAGGQETQYF. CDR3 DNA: TGTGCCTGGGGGGTAGCGGGGGGCCAAGAGACCCAGTACTTC.

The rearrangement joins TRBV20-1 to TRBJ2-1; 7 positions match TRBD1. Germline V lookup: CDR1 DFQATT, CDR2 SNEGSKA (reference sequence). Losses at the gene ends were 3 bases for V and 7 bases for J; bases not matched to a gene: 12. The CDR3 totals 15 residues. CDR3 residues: CSASGQKTGWNEQFF. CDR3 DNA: TGCAGTGCTAGTGGCCAGAAGACAGGGTGGAATGAGCAGTTCTTC.

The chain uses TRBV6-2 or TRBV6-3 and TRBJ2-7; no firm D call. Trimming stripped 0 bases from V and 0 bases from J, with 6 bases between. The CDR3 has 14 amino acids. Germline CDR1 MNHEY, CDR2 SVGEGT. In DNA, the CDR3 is TGTGCCAGCAGTTACTCTAGCCCCTCCTACGAGCAGTACTTC. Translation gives CASSYSSPSYEQYF.

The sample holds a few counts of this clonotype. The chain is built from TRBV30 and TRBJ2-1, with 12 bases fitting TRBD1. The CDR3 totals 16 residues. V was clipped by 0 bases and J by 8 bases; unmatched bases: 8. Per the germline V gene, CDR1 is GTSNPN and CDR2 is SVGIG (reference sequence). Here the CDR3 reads CAWSVLGTGGRYEQFF. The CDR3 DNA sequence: TGTGCCTGGAGTGTACTGGGGACAGGGGGCCGGTATGAGCAGTTCTTC. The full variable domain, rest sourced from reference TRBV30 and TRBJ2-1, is SQTIHQWPATLVQPVGSPLSLECTVEGTSNPNLYWYRQAAGRGLQLLFYSVGIGQISSEVPQNLSASRPQDRQFILSSKKLLLSDSGFYLCAWSVLGTGGRYEQFFGPGTRLTVL.

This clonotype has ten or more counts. The CDR3 region is CASRAGNYGYTF. The CDR3, as DNA: TGTGCCAGCAGGGCAGGAAACTATGGCTACACCTTC. The chain joins TRBV2 to TRBJ1-2; no firm D call. Germline CDR1 and CDR2: SNHLY and FYNNEI. The CDR3 has 12 amino acids. Between the trimmed V and J ends, which lost 6 bases and 2 bases, there was a span of 7 bases.

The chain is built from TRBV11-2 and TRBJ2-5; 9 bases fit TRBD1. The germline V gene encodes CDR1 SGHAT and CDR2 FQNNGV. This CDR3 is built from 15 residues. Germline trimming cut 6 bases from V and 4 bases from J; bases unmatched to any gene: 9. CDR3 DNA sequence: TGTGCCAGCAGGAGGACAGGGGTCGGTAGAGAGACCCAGTACTTC. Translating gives CASRRTGVGRETQYF.

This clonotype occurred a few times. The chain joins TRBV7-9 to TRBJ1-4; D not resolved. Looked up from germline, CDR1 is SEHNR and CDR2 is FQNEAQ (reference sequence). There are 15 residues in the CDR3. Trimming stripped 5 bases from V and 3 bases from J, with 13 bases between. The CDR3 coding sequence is TGTGCCAGCAGCCTGGGCCGCCAGGCTAATGAAAAACTGTTTTTT. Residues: CASSLGRQANEKLFF.

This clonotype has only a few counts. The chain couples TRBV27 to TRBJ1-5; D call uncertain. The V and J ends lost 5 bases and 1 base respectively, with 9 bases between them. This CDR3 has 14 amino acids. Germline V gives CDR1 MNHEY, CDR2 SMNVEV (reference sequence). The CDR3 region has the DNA TGTGCCAGCAGTGGTTCAGGCAGCAATCAGCCCCAGCATTTT. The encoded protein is CASSGSGSNQPQHF.

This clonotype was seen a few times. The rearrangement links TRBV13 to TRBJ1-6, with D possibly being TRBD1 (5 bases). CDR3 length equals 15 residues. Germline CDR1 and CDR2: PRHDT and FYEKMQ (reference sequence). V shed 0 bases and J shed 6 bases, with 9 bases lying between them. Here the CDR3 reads CASSLGPGINSPLHF. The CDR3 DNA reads TGTGCCAGCAGCTTAGGCCCAGGGATTAATTCACCCCTCCACTTT.

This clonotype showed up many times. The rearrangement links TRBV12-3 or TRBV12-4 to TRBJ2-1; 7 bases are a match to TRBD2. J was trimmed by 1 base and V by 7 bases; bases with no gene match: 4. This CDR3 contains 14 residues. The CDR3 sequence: CASTRGESYNEQFF. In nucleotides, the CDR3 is TGTGCCAGCACCCGGGGGGAGTCCTACAATGAGCAGTTCTTC.

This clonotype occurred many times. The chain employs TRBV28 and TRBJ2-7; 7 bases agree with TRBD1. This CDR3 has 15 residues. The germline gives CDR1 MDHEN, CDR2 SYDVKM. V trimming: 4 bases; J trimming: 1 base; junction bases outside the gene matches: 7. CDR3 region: CASSSGQESSYEQYV. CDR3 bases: TGTGCCAGCAGTTCCGGACAGGAATCATCCTACGAGCAGTACGTC.

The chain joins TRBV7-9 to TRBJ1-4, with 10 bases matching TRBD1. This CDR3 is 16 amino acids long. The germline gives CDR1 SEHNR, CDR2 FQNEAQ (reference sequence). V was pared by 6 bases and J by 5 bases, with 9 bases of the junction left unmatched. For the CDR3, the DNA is TGTGCCAGCAGTCTTACCGACAGGGGGCCAAATGAAAAACTGTTTTTT. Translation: CASSLTDRGPNEKLFF.

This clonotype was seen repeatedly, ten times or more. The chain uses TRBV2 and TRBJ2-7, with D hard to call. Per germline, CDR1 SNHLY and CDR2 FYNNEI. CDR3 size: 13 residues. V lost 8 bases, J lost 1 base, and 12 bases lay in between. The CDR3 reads CASARFESYEQYF. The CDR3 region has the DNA TGTGCCAGCGCCCGTTTCGAATCCTACGAGCAGTACTTC.

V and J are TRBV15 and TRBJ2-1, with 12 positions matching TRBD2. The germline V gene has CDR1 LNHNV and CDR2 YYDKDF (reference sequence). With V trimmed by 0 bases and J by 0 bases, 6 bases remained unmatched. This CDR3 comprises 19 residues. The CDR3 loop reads CATSREPSGRASSYNEQFF. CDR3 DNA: TGTGCCACCAGCAGAGAACCTAGCGGGAGGGCCAGCTCCTACAATGAGCAGTTCTTC. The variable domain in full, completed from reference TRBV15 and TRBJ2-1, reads DAMVIQNPRYQVTQFGKPVTLSCSQTLNHNVMYWYQQKSSQAPKLLFHYYDKDFNNEADTPDNFQSRRPNTSFCFLDIRSPGLGDTAMYLCATSREPSGRASSYNEQFFGPGTRLTVL.

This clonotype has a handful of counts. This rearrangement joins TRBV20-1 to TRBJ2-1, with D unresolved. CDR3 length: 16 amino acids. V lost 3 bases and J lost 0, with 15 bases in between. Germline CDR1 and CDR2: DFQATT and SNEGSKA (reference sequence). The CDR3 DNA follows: TGCAGTGCTAGCCGCCCGAAACCTAGCTCCTACAATGAGCAGTTCTTC. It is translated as CSASRPKPSSYNEQFF.

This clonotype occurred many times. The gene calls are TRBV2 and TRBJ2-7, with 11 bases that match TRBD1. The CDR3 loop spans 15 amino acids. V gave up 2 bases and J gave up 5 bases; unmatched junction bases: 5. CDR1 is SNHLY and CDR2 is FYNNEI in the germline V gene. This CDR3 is CASSESGQGADEQYF. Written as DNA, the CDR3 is TGTGCCAGCAGTGAATCTGGACAGGGGGCGGACGAGCAGTACTTC.